Listed below are T cell receptor beta chains from one sample, sequenced in a study of blood T cell repertoires in COVID-19. Some clones are missing from TCRdb's copy, which holds only in-frame ones; the method was immunoSEQ multiplex PCR. Seen here are about 210,000 clones, around 90% observed once, and the top ten hold about a tenth. The specimen sequenced was PBMCs or T cells enriched from blood (not recorded which). The receptors were sampled from a man in his late teens or twenties with acute COVID-19. Each CDR3 is given with its conserved first and last residue. Fields, in order: CDR3 DNA, CDR3 protein, D gene, clone size, J gene, V gene. The D gene is left open where the match is weak. A row's size may be missing; if present it is once, few, many or a size class.

cdr3_nt: TGTGCCAGCAGCCCTCCGACAGGGTCAGATACGCAGTATTTT; cdr3_aa: CASSPPTGSDTQYF; d_call: TRBD1; clone_size: -; j_call: TRBJ2-3; v_call: TRBV7-9
cdr3_nt: TGTGCCAGCAGTGAAAGTCGGATAGCGGGAGTGGTGTACGAGCAGTACTTC; cdr3_aa: CASSESRIAGVVYEQYF; d_call: TRBD2; clone_size: -; j_call: TRBJ2-7; v_call: TRBV2
cdr3_nt: TGTGCCAGCAGCTCTGGACAGTTCTATGGCTACACCTTC; cdr3_aa: CASSSGQFYGYTF; d_call: -; clone_size: -; j_call: TRBJ1-2; v_call: TRBV7-9
cdr3_nt: TGTGCCAGCAGATCAACAGGGGACGGTAATCAGCCCCAGCATTTT; cdr3_aa: CASRSTGDGNQPQHF; d_call: TRBD1; clone_size: -; j_call: TRBJ1-5; v_call: TRBV11-2
cdr3_nt: TGTGCCAGCAGCTCGGACAGGGGCTACGAGCAGTACTTC; cdr3_aa: CASSSDRGYEQYF; d_call: TRBD1; clone_size: few; j_call: TRBJ2-7; v_call: TRBV6-5
cdr3_nt: TGTGCCAGTAGTCTATCGTTACAGGGGGCGGCTTTGGAGAGGCAGTACTTC; cdr3_aa: CASSLSLQGAALERQYF; d_call: TRBD1; clone_size: few; j_call: TRBJ2-7; v_call: TRBV19
cdr3_nt: TGTGCCAGCAGTGATCCGGAGAGCAATCAGCCCCAGCATTTT; cdr3_aa: CASSDPESNQPQHF; d_call: -; clone_size: once; j_call: TRBJ1-5; v_call: TRBV2
cdr3_nt: TGTGCCAGCAGGGGGGGCGACAGGGCAACTTCACCCCTCCACTTT; cdr3_aa: CASRGGDRATSPLHF; d_call: TRBD1; clone_size: -; j_call: TRBJ1-6; v_call: TRBV28
cdr3_nt: TGTGCCAGCAGCACCCCTCTAGCGGGAGGGCCCACTGGTGAGCAGTTCTTC; cdr3_aa: CASSTPLAGGPTGEQFF; d_call: TRBD2; clone_size: -; j_call: TRBJ2-1; v_call: TRBV7-3
cdr3_nt: TGTGCCAGCAGCTTAGGGCGGCAAACACTCTTCGAGCAGTACTTC; cdr3_aa: CASSLGRQTLFEQYF; d_call: -; clone_size: -; j_call: TRBJ2-7; v_call: TRBV11-2
cdr3_nt: TGTGCCAGCAGCCAAGCGCTATCAGACGAGCGGGAGCAGTTCTTC; cdr3_aa: CASSQALSDEREQFF; d_call: -; clone_size: once; j_call: TRBJ2-1; v_call: TRBV4-2
cdr3_nt: TGTGCCAGCAGCCACGGGCAGCGGAATAATGAGCAGTTCTTC; cdr3_aa: CASSHGQRNNEQFF; d_call: -; clone_size: -; j_call: TRBJ2-1; v_call: TRBV14
cdr3_nt: TGCAGCGTTGAATGGCTAGACGGAATTCAGTACTTC; cdr3_aa: CSVEWLDGIQYF; d_call: -; clone_size: -; j_call: TRBJ2-4; v_call: TRBV29-1
cdr3_nt: TGTGCCAGCAGTGACATTTACAGGGGGCCGGATGAAAAACTGTTTTTT; cdr3_aa: CASSDIYRGPDEKLFF; d_call: TRBD1; clone_size: -; j_call: TRBJ1-4; v_call: TRBV28
cdr3_nt: TGTGCCACCAGTGATTTCATCCGGGACAGCCCCTACAATGAGCAGTTCTTC; cdr3_aa: CATSDFIRDSPYNEQFF; d_call: TRBD1; clone_size: -; j_call: TRBJ2-1; v_call: TRBV24-1
cdr3_nt: TGTGCCAGCAGCCCCCCTCTAGTAAGGTACACCGGGGAGCTGTTTTTT; cdr3_aa: CASSPPLVRYTGELFF; d_call: -; clone_size: once; j_call: TRBJ2-2; v_call: TRBV6-4
cdr3_nt: TGTGCCAGCAGCCCCCAAGGGACTAGCGGGAGGAGCGAGCAGTACTTC; cdr3_aa: CASSPQGTSGRSEQYF; d_call: TRBD2; clone_size: -; j_call: TRBJ2-7; v_call: TRBV3-1/TRBV3-2
cdr3_nt: TGTGCCAGCAGTTCGACTATCTCGGACAGGGTCTATGGCTACACCTTC; cdr3_aa: CASSSTISDRVYGYTF; d_call: TRBD1; clone_size: -; j_call: TRBJ1-2; v_call: TRBV28
cdr3_nt: TGTGCCAGCAGCGTAGGTGGGACAGGGGTTAACGAGCAGTACTTC; cdr3_aa: CASSVGGTGVNEQYF; d_call: TRBD1; clone_size: -; j_call: TRBJ2-7; v_call: TRBV9
cdr3_nt: TGTGCCACCCACTGGGGCGGGAGGGCCTCAGATACGCAGTATTTT; cdr3_aa: CATHWGGRASDTQYF; d_call: TRBD2; clone_size: once; j_call: TRBJ2-3; v_call: TRBV28
cdr3_nt: TGTGCCAGCAGCTCGTTGACGGGAGCCTACAATGAGCAGTTCTTC; cdr3_aa: CASSSLTGAYNEQFF; d_call: -; clone_size: -; j_call: TRBJ2-1; v_call: TRBV11-2
cdr3_nt: TGTGCCAGCAGCTCATCGACTAGCTACGAGCAGTACTTC; cdr3_aa: CASSSSTSYEQYF; d_call: -; clone_size: -; j_call: TRBJ2-7; v_call: TRBV7-2
cdr3_nt: TGCGCCAGCAGCCAAACCTGGTCCGGGGGGGACAATGAGCAGTTCTTC; cdr3_aa: CASSQTWSGGDNEQFF; d_call: TRBD2; clone_size: -; j_call: TRBJ2-1; v_call: TRBV4-1
cdr3_nt: TGTGCCAGCAGCTATACAGGGAACGAGCAGTACTTC; cdr3_aa: CASSYTGNEQYF; d_call: -; clone_size: -; j_call: TRBJ2-7; v_call: TRBV5-6
cdr3_nt: TGTGCCTGGAGTGGGCAACCAAATCAGCCCCAGCATTTT; cdr3_aa: CAWSGQPNQPQHF; d_call: -; clone_size: once; j_call: TRBJ1-5; v_call: TRBV30
cdr3_nt: TGTGCCAGCAAGTCGGGCCAGGGGGGCGAGCAGTACTTC; cdr3_aa: CASKSGQGGEQYF; d_call: -; clone_size: -; j_call: TRBJ2-7; v_call: TRBV28
cdr3_nt: TGTGCCAGCAGCGAAGGGACTAGCGGGAGGGGCGAGCAGTTCTTC; cdr3_aa: CASSEGTSGRGEQFF; d_call: TRBD2; clone_size: -; j_call: TRBJ2-1; v_call: TRBV6-4
cdr3_nt: TGTGCCAGCAGCTTAGGTAGCGGGAGCAATGAGCAGTTCTTC; cdr3_aa: CASSLGSGSNEQFF; d_call: TRBD2; clone_size: -; j_call: TRBJ2-1; v_call: TRBV7-2
cdr3_nt: TGTGCCACCAGCGATCCGCGGGGCTCTGGAAACACCATATATTTT; cdr3_aa: CATSDPRGSGNTIYF; d_call: -; clone_size: -; j_call: TRBJ1-3; v_call: TRBV24-1
cdr3_nt: TGTGCCATCAGTGAAACTAGCATCTACGAGCAGTACTTC; cdr3_aa: CAISETSIYEQYF; d_call: -; clone_size: -; j_call: TRBJ2-7; v_call: TRBV10-3
cdr3_nt: TGTGCCAGCAGCCAAGAGTTTGTGGCAGGGAAAGGCTACACCTTC; cdr3_aa: CASSQEFVAGKGYTF; d_call: -; clone_size: -; j_call: TRBJ1-2; v_call: TRBV3-1/TRBV3-2
cdr3_nt: TGTGCCAGCAGTGCAGGGGGTAGGACCACAGATACGCAGTATTTT; cdr3_aa: CASSAGGRTTDTQYF; d_call: TRBD1; clone_size: once; j_call: TRBJ2-3; v_call: TRBV28
cdr3_nt: TGTGCCGCGTGGGGACTAGCGGGAGTTGTTGAGCAGTTCTTC; cdr3_aa: CAAWGLAGVVEQFF; d_call: TRBD2; clone_size: -; j_call: TRBJ2-1; v_call: TRBV6-5
cdr3_nt: TGTGCCAGCAGCCGACAGGGTGGGCGGTCCTACGAGCAGTACTTC; cdr3_aa: CASSRQGGRSYEQYF; d_call: TRBD1; clone_size: -; j_call: TRBJ2-7; v_call: TRBV3-1/TRBV3-2
cdr3_nt: TGTGCCAGCGTAAGAAGGGTCGGGGACTACACCGGGGAGCTGTTTTTT; cdr3_aa: CASVRRVGDYTGELFF; d_call: -; clone_size: -; j_call: TRBJ2-2; v_call: TRBV11-2
cdr3_nt: TGTGCCAGCAGCCGCGGGACGCCCTATGGCTACACCTTC; cdr3_aa: CASSRGTPYGYTF; d_call: -; clone_size: -; j_call: TRBJ1-2; v_call: TRBV7-9
cdr3_nt: TGTGCCATCAGTCCACAGGGGGCTAACTATGGCTACACCTTC; cdr3_aa: CAISPQGANYGYTF; d_call: TRBD1; clone_size: -; j_call: TRBJ1-2; v_call: TRBV10-3
cdr3_nt: TGTGCCAGCAGCTCACAGGGGACAACTGAAGCTTTCTTT; cdr3_aa: CASSSQGTTEAFF; d_call: TRBD1; clone_size: -; j_call: TRBJ1-1; v_call: TRBV7-6
cdr3_nt: TGTGCCAGCAGTTACAAACGGACAGGGTGGGACTCCTACAATGAGCAGTTCTTC; cdr3_aa: CASSYKRTGWDSYNEQFF; d_call: TRBD1; clone_size: -; j_call: TRBJ2-1; v_call: TRBV6-2/TRBV6-3
cdr3_nt: TGTGCCAGTAGTCCCGTGGGGGGGAGCACTGAAGCTTTCTTT; cdr3_aa: CASSPVGGSTEAFF; d_call: -; clone_size: -; j_call: TRBJ1-1; v_call: TRBV19
cdr3_nt: TGCGCCAGCAGTGAGTACGGGGGTGGCACAGATACGCAGTATTTT; cdr3_aa: CASSEYGGGTDTQYF; d_call: -; clone_size: once; j_call: TRBJ2-3; v_call: TRBV10-2
cdr3_nt: TGTGCCAGCAGTGAAGTGGCCCAAGGGGCGGCAGATACGCAGTATTTT; cdr3_aa: CASSEVAQGAADTQYF; d_call: -; clone_size: -; j_call: TRBJ2-3; v_call: TRBV2
cdr3_nt: TGTGCCAGCAGTCGGGAATCCAGCTCCTACAATGAGCAGTTCTTC; cdr3_aa: CASSRESSSYNEQFF; d_call: -; clone_size: once; j_call: TRBJ2-1; v_call: TRBV5-4
cdr3_nt: TGTGCCAGCAGCGACCCGGGACTAGCGGGGCACCAGTATTTT; cdr3_aa: CASSDPGLAGHQYF; d_call: TRBD2; clone_size: -; j_call: TRBJ2-3; v_call: TRBV7-2
cdr3_nt: TGTGCCAGCAGCCGACGGGGATCTGGAAACACCATATATTTT; cdr3_aa: CASSRRGSGNTIYF; d_call: -; clone_size: -; j_call: TRBJ1-3; v_call: TRBV28
cdr3_nt: TGTGCCAGCAGTTCTGCGACAGGGTTTCGTCAGCCCCAGCATTTT; cdr3_aa: CASSSATGFRQPQHF; d_call: TRBD1; clone_size: -; j_call: TRBJ1-5; v_call: TRBV28
cdr3_nt: TGTGCCAGCAGTTCGACAGGGCGAGGCTACACCTTC; cdr3_aa: CASSSTGRGYTF; d_call: TRBD1; clone_size: -; j_call: TRBJ1-2; v_call: TRBV27
cdr3_nt: TGTGCCAGCAGTGGACCCCAGGACAGGGGGCAGTTCTTC; cdr3_aa: CASSGPQDRGQFF; d_call: TRBD1; clone_size: -; j_call: TRBJ2-1; v_call: TRBV25-1
cdr3_nt: TGTGCCAGCAGTTACTCTCGGGAGGGCTCCTACGAGCAGTACTTC; cdr3_aa: CASSYSREGSYEQYF; d_call: TRBD2; clone_size: -; j_call: TRBJ2-7; v_call: TRBV6-5
cdr3_nt: TGTGCCAGCAGTCCTCCCGGGACTAGCGGGACCTACGAGCAGTACTTC; cdr3_aa: CASSPPGTSGTYEQYF; d_call: TRBD2; clone_size: -; j_call: TRBJ2-7; v_call: TRBV25-1
cdr3_nt: TGTGCCAGCACCCAGGGGGATTATGGCTACACCTTC; cdr3_aa: CASTQGDYGYTF; d_call: TRBD1; clone_size: -; j_call: TRBJ1-2; v_call: TRBV7-9
cdr3_nt: TGTGCCAGCACCTTTCGATCAAGGACAGAGAACACTGAAGCTTTCTTT; cdr3_aa: CASTFRSRTENTEAFF; d_call: -; clone_size: once; j_call: TRBJ1-1; v_call: TRBV28
cdr3_nt: TGTGCCAGCAGCCCAAACCACAGGGGGCGTTCCTATAATTCACCCCTCCACTTT; cdr3_aa: CASSPNHRGRSYNSPLHF; d_call: TRBD1; clone_size: -; j_call: TRBJ1-6; v_call: TRBV27
cdr3_nt: TGTGCCAGTAGTGGTGGGACAGGGGGCAACGAGCAGTACTTC; cdr3_aa: CASSGGTGGNEQYF; d_call: TRBD1; clone_size: -; j_call: TRBJ2-7; v_call: TRBV19
cdr3_nt: TGTGCCAGCAGCTTAGCGCCGAGGACAGGGAAAACTGAAGCTTTCTTT; cdr3_aa: CASSLAPRTGKTEAFF; d_call: TRBD1; clone_size: -; j_call: TRBJ1-1; v_call: TRBV7-8